Listed below are T cell receptor beta chains from one sample, sequenced in a study of shared clonotypes between healthy human individuals. Produced via immunoSEQ multiplex PCR; TCRdb's table is partial and in-frame only. The profile shows about 590,000 clones, 95% to 96% of them singletons. Material: naive CD8+ T cells sorted from blood. These receptors all come from a woman aged 30 to 39 in good health. The CDR3 runs from the conserved cysteine through the conserved F or W. The D gene is left open where the match is weak. Some rows mark clone size as missing; the rest say once, few, many or name a class of expanded clone.

-	-	TRBJ1-3	TRBV27	CASSLDGNTIYF	TGTGCCAGCAGCCTGGACGGAAACACCATATATTTT
-	-	TRBJ2-5	TRBV14	CASSHPGLQETQYF	TGTGCCAGCAGCCACCCGGGCCTCCAAGAGACCCAGTACTTC
-	TRBD1	TRBJ2-7	TRBV27	CASSFSPGGYYEQYF	TGTGCCAGCAGTTTTTCTCCAGGGGGATACTACGAGCAGTACTTC
-	-	TRBJ1-1	TRBV6-1	CASSDLRKRVSLTEAFF	TGTGCCAGCAGTGACCTACGAAAGCGTGTGTCGCTCACTGAAGCTTTCTTT
-	-	TRBJ2-2	TRBV4-1	CASQLASGHTGELFF	TGCGCCAGCCAGTTGGCTAGTGGGCACACCGGGGAGCTGTTTTTT
few	-	TRBJ2-3	TRBV28	CASSFFAEHSTQYF	TGTGCCAGCAGTTTCTTTGCGGAGCACAGTACGCAGTATTTT
once	-	TRBJ2-7	TRBV13	CASSSLRTSHEQYF	TGTGCCAGCAGCTCCCTTCGAACTAGCCACGAGCAGTACTTC
-	-	TRBJ2-4	TRBV19	CASSIEDGKNIQYF	TGTGCCAGTAGTATAGAAGATGGCAAAAACATTCAGTACTTC
-	-	TRBJ2-7	TRBV14	CASSQDWGLEQYF	TGTGCCAGCAGCCAAGATTGGGGTCTCGAGCAGTACTTC
-	-	TRBJ1-4	TRBV9	CASSVGGRTNEKLFF	TGTGCCAGCAGCGTAGGTGGCAGAACTAATGAAAAACTGTTTTTT
-	-	TRBJ2-2	TRBV2	CATLRTIANTGELFF	TGTGCCACCCTGAGGACTATTGCGAACACCGGGGAGCTGTTTTTT